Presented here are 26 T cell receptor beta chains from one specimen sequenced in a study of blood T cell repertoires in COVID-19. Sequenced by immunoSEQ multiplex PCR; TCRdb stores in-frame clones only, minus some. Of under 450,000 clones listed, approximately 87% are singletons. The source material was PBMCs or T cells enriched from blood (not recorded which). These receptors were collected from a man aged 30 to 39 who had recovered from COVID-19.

CDR3: CASSPRSSNSPLHF. The CDR3 DNA reads TGTGCCAGCTCCCCCCGGAGTTCGAATTCACCCCTCCACTTT. The chain has TRBV18 and TRBJ1-6; D not certain. Between the trimmed V and J ends, which lost 6 bases and 7 bases, there was a span of 13 bases. The CDR3 has 14 amino acids. Per germline, CDR1 KGHSH and CDR2 LQKENI.

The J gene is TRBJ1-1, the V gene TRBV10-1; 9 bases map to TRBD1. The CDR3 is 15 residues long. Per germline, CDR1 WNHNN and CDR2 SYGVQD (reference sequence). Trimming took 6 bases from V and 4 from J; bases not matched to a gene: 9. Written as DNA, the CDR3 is TGCGCCAGCAGGGATAACAGGGGGCTCGGCACTGAAGCTTTCTTT. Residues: CASRDNRGLGTEAFF.

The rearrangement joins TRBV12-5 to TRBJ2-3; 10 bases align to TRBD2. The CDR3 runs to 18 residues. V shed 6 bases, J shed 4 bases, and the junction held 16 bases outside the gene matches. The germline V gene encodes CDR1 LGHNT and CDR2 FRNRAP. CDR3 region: CASGPISGSGGPADTQYF. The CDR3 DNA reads TGTGCTAGTGGCCCCATATCGGGTAGCGGGGGGCCCGCAGATACGCAGTATTTT.

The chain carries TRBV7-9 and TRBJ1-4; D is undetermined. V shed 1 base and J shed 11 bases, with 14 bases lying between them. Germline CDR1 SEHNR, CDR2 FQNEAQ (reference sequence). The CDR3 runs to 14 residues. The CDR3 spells CASSLGGRMRKLFF. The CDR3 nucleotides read TGTGCCAGCAGCTTAGGAGGTAGAATGCGGAAACTGTTTTTT. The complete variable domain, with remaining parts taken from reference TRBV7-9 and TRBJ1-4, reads DTGVSQNPRHKITKRGQNVTFRCDPISEHNRLYWYRQTLGQGPEFLTYFQNEAQLEKSRLLSDRFSAERPKGSFSTLEIQRTEQGDSAMYLCASSLGGRMRKLFFGSGTQLSVL.

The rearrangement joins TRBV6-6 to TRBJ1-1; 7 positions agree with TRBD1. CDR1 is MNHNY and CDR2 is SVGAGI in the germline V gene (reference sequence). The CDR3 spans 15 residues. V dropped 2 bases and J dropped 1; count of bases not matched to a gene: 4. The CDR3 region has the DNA TGTGCCAGCAGTTACCCGGGACAGAAGAACACTGAAGCTTTCTTT. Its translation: CASSYPGQKNTEAFF.

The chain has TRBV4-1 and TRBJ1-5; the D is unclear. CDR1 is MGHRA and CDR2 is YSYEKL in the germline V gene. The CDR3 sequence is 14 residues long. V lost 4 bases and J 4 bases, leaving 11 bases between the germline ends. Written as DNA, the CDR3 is TGCGCCAGCAGCCCAGGCCCTGGAAATCAGCCCCAGCATTTT. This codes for CASSPGPGNQPQHF.

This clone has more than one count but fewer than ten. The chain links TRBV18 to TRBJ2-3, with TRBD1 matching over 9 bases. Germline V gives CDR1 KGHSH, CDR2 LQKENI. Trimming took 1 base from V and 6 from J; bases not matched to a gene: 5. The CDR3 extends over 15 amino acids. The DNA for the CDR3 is TGTGCCAGCTCACCACAAGACAGGGGGACGGATACGCAGTATTTT. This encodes CASSPQDRGTDTQYF.

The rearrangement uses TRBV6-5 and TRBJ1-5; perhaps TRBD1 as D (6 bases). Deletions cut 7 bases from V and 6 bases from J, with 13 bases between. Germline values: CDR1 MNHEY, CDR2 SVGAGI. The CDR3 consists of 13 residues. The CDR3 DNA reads TGTGCCAGCACCACAGGGATAGGTCAGCCCCAGCATTTT. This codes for CASTTGIGQPQHF.

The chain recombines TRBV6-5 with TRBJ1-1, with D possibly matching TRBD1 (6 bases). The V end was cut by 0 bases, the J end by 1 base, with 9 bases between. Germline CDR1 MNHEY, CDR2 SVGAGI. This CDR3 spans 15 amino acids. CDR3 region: CASSYSRGANTEAFF. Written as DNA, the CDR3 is TGTGCCAGCAGTTACTCCCGGGGGGCGAACACTGAAGCTTTCTTT.

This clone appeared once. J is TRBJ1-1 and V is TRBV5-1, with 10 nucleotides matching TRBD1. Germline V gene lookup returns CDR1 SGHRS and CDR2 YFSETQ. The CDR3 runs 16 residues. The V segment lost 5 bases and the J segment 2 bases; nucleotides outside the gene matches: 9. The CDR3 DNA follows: TGCGCCAGCAGACCCCGGGACAGGGGACAAAACACTGAAGCTTTCTTT. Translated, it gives CASRPRDRGQNTEAFF.

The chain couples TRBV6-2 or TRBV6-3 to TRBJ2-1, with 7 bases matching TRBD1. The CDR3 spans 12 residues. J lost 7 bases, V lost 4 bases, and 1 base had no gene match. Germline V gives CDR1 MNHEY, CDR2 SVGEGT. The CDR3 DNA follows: TGTGCCAGCAGTTTGACAGGGAATGAGCAGTTCTTC. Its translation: CASSLTGNEQFF.

The CDR3 reads CASSPAQGTGANVLTF. The CDR3 bases are TGTGCCAGCTCACCAGCACAGGGGACCGGGGCCAACGTCCTGACTTTC. This chain connects TRBV18 to TRBJ2-6; 7 bases line up with TRBD1. With 2 bases clipped from V and 4 bases from J, the junction kept 5 bases outside the gene matches. This CDR3 spans 16 amino acids. CDR1 and CDR2 (germline): KGHSH, LQKENI.

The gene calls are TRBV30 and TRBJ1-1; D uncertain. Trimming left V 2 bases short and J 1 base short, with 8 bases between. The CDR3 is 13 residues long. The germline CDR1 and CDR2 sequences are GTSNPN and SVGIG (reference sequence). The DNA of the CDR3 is TGTGCCTGGAGTACCCAGGAGAACACTGAAGCTTTCTTT. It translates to CAWSTQENTEAFF.

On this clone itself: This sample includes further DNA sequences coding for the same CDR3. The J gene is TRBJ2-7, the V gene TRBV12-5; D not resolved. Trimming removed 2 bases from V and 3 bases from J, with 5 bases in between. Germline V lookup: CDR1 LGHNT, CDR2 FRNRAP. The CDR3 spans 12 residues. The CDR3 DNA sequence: TGTGCTAGTGGTTTGACCGGCTACGAGCAGTACTTC. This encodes CASGLTGYEQYF. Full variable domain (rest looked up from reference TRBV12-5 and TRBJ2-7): DARVTQTPRHKVTEMGQEVTMRCQPILGHNTVFWYRQTMMQGLELLAYFRNRAPLDDSGMPKDRFSAEMPDATLATLKIQPSEPRDSAVYFCASGLTGYEQYFGPGTRLTVT.

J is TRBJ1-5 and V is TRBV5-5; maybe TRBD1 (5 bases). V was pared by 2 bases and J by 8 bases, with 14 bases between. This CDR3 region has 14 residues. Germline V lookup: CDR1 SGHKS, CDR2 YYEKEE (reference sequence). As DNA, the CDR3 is TGTGCCAGCAGCTTCGGGCAGGGAGGCGAGCCCCAGCATTTT. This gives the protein CASSFGQGGEPQHF.

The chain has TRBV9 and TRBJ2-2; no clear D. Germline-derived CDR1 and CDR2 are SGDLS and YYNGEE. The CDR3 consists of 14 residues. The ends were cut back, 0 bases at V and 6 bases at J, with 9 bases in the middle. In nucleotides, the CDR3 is TGTGCCAGCAGCGTAGAAGCCTCCGCCGGGGAGCTGTTTTTT. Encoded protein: CASSVEASAGELFF.

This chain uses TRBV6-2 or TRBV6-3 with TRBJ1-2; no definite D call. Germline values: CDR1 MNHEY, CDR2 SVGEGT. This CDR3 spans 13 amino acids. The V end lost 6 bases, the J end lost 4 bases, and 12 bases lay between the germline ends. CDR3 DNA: TGTGCCAGCAGCCCGTCGGGATTCTATGGCTACACCTTC. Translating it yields CASSPSGFYGYTF.

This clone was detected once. As DNA, the CDR3 is TGTGCCAGCAGCTTAGGGGCTGCTGTAAATTCACCCCTCCACTTT. Translating it yields CASSLGAAVNSPLHF. This chain links TRBV7-8 with TRBJ1-6; D remains ambiguous. This CDR3 comprises 15 residues. Trimming took off 1 base at V and 7 bases at J, with 11 bases between the two ends. Germline values: CDR1 SGHVS, CDR2 FQNEAQ.

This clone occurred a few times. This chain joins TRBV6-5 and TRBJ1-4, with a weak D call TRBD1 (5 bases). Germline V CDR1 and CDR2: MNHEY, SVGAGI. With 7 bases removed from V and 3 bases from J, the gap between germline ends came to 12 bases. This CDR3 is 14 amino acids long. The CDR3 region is CASKSTAANEKLFF. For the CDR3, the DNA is TGTGCCAGCAAATCGACAGCTGCTAATGAAAAACTGTTTTTT.

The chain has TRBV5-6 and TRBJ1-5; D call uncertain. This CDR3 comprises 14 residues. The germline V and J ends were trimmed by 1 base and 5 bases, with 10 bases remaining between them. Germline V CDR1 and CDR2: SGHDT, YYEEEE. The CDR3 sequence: CASSLSPRDQPQHF. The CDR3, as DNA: TGTGCCAGCAGCTTGAGCCCGAGGGATCAGCCCCAGCATTTT.

The CDR3 region is CASSEGQGLYYEQYF. The CDR3 region has the DNA TGCGCCAGCAGTGAGGGACAGGGATTATACTACGAGCAGTACTTC. This chain links TRBV10-2 with TRBJ2-7; the match to TRBD1 covers 8 bases. J lost 3 bases, V lost 2 bases, and 6 bases had no gene match. Germline V gives CDR1 WSHSY, CDR2 SAAADI. This CDR3 has 15 amino acids.

The DNA for the CDR3 is TGCGCCAGCAGTGAGGTCAGGGGGACCGAGCAGTACTTC. As protein: CASSEVRGTEQYF. The V gene is TRBV10-2, the J gene TRBJ2-7, with 7 bases lining up with TRBD1. V trimming: 2 bases; J trimming: 6 bases; junction bases outside the gene matches: 4. CDR1 and CDR2 (germline): WSHSY, SAAADI. This CDR3 region has 13 residues.

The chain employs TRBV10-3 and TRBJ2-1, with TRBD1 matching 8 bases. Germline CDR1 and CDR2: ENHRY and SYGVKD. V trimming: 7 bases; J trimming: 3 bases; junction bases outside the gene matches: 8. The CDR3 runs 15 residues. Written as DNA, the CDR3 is TGTGCCATCAATCGGGGACAGGCTAACTACAATGAGCAGTTCTTC. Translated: CAINRGQANYNEQFF.

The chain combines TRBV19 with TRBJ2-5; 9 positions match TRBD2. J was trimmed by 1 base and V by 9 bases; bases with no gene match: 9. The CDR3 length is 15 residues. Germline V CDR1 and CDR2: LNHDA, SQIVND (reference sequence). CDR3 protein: CASTPRLAVQETQYF. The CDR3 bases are TGTGCCAGCACTCCTCGACTAGCGGTCCAAGAGACCCAGTACTTC.

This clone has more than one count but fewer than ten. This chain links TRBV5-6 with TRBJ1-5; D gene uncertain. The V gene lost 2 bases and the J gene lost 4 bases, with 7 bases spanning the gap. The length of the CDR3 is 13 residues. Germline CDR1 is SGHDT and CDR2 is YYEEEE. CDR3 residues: CASSFSGNQPQHF. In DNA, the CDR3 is TGTGCCAGCAGCTTCTCGGGGAATCAGCCCCAGCATTTT.

In nucleotides, the CDR3 is TGTGCCAGCAGTGCCCAGCCCTTGGGACTGATAATAGCCAAAAACATTCAGTACTTC. Protein sequence: CASSAQPLGLIIAKNIQYF. The J gene is TRBJ2-4, the V gene TRBV2, with D possibly TRBD2 on 6 matching bases. V lost 4 bases and J 0 bases, leaving 22 bases between the germline ends. This CDR3 is 19 amino acids long. Germline V CDR1 and CDR2: SNHLY, FYNNEI.